This T cell receptor (beta chain) was captured by sequencing in a study of beta chain features in type 1 diabetes. Trimming took 5 bases from V and 5 from J; bases not matched to a gene: 14. Germline CDR1 is MNHEY and CDR2 is SMNVEV (reference sequence). The CDR3 runs 18 residues. Every bit of the isolated RNA underwent reverse transcription, so sequencing read expressed TCRB transcripts. Clones were read by immunoSEQ multiplex PCR, and TCRdb kept only the in-frame ones, dropping some. The data show about 900,000 clones, 15% to 20% seen once. The specimen sequenced was naive CD4+ T cells from blood. The receptor was derived from a woman younger than 30 in good health. V usage is TRBV27 and J usage is TRBJ2-5, with 13 positions matching TRBD2. In DNA form, the CDR3 reads TGTGCCAGCAGTACAACCGGACTAGCGGGGGACCTACGGGAGACCCAGTACTTC. Encoded protein: CASSTTGLAGDLRETQYF.